This TCR beta chain was recorded in a study of identical twins. TCRdb passed the 5' RACE reads through MiXCR, listing each CDR3 protein once. This sample carries about 460,000 distinct CDR3 sequences, 13% to 15% of them seen once, and the ten largest clones take approximately 0.52%. Broader study findings: Conclusions were drawn cross-sectionally by statistical analysis, without following the same donors.

In its sample, this clonotype was seen a few times. The antigen is undetermined. Germline CDR1 reads MDHEN; CDR2 reads SYDVKM. This CDR3 comprises 11 residues. The V segment lost 7 bases and the J segment 6 bases; nucleotides outside the gene matches: 2. These data also formed part of another study, on yellow fever vaccine responses in identical twins.

This chain links TRBV28 with TRBJ1-1, with 7 nucleotides matching TRBD1. Source material: CD4+ T cells sorted from blood. The receptor comes from a woman aged 18-29 years in good health. CDR3 residues: CASNRGAEAFF. In nucleotides, the CDR3 is TGTGCCAGCAACAGGGGAGCTGAAGCTTTCTTT.